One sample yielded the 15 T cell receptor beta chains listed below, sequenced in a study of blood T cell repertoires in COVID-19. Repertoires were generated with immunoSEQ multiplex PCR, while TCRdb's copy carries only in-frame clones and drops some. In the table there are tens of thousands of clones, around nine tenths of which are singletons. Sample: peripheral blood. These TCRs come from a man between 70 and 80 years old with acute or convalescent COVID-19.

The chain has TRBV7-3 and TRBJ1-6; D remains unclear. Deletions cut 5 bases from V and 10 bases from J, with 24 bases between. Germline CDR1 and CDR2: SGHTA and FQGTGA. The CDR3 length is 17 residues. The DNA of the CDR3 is TGTGCCAGCAGCCAAGAAAAGTTCGGACGGGGTACCTCACCCCTCCACTTT. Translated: CASSQEKFGRGTSPLHF.

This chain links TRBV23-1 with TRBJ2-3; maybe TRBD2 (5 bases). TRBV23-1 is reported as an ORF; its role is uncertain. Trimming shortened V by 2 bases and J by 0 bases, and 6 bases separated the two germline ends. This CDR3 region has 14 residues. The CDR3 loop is CASSQRTSTDTQYF. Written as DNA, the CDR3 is TGCGCCAGCAGTCAACGGACTAGCACAGATACGCAGTATTTT.

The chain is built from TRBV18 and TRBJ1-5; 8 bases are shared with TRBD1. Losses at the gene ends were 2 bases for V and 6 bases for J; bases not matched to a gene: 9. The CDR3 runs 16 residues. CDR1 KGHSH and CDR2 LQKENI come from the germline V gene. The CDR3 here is CASSPSTGGIAQPQHF. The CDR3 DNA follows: TGTGCCAGCTCACCATCCACAGGGGGGATAGCTCAGCCCCAGCATTTT.

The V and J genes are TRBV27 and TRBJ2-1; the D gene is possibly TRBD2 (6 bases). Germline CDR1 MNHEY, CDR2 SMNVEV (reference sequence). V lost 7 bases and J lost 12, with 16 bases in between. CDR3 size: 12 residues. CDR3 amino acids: CASTSRRDRQFF. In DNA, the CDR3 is TGTGCCAGCACCTCGAGGAGGGATCGGCAGTTCTTC.

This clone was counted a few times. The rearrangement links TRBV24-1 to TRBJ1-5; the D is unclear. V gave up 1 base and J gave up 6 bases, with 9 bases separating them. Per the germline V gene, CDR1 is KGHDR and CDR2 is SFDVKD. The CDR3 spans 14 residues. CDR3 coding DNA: TGTGCCACCAGTGATTTTTTAGTGAGTCAGCCCCAGCATTTT. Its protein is CATSDFLVSQPQHF.

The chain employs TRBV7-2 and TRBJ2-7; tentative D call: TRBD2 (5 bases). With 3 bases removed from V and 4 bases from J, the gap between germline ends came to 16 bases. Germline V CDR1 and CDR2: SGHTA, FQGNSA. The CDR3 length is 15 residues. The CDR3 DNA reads TGTGCCAGCAGCTTTCTTGAGGGCCTCGGGTACGAGCAGTACTTC. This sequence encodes CASSFLEGLGYEQYF.

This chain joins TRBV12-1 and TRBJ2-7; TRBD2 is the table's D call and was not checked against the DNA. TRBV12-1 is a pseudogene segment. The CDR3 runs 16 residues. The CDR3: CASSLRTSRSSYEQYF. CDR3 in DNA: TGTGCCAGCAGCCTCCGGACTAGCCGGAGCTCCTACGAGCAGTACTTC.

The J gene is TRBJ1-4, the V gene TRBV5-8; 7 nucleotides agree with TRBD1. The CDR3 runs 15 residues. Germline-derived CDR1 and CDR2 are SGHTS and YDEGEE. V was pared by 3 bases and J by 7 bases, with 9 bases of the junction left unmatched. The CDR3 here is CASSYGQVGSEKLFF. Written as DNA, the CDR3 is TGTGCCAGCAGCTACGGACAGGTCGGGAGTGAAAAACTGTTTTTT.

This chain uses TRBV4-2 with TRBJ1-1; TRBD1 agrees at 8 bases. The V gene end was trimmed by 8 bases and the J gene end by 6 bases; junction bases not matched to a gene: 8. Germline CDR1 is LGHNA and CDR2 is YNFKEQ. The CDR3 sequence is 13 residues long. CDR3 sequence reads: CASRRTGGAEAFF. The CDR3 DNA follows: TGTGCCAGCCGACGCACAGGGGGGGCTGAAGCTTTCTTT.

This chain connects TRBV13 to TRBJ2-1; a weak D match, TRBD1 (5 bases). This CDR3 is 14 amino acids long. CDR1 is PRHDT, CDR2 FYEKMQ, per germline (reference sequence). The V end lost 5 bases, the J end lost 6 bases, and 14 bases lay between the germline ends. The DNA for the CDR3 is TGTGCCAGCAGCCCCCGTTGGGGCCCCAATGAGCAGTTCTTC. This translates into CASSPRWGPNEQFF.

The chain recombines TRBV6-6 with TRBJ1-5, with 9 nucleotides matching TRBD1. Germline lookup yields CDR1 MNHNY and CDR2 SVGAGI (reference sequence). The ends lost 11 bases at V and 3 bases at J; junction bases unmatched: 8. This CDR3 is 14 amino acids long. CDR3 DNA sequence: TGTGCCGGCGGGACAGGGTCGAACAATCAGCCCCAGCATTTT. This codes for CAGGTGSNNQPQHF.

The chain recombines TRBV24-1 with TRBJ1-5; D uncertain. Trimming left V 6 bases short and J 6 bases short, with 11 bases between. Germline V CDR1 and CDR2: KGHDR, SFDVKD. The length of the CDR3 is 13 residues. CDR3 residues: CATSSGGAQPQHF. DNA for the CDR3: TGTGCCACCAGTTCCGGCGGAGCTCAGCCCCAGCATTTT.

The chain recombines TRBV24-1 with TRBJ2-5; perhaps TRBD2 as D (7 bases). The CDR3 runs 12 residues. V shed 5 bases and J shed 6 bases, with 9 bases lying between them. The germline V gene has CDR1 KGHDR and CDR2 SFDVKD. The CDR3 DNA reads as TGTGCCACCAGTGGGGGGGGCAAGACCCAGTACTTC. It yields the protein CATSGGGKTQYF.

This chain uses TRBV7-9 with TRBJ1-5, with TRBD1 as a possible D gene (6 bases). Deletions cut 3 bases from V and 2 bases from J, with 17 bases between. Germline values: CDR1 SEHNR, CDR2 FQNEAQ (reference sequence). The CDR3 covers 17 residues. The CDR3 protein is CASSLDGDIWGNQPQHF. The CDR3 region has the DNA TGTGCCAGCAGCTTGGACGGGGACATATGGGGCAATCAGCCCCAGCATTTT.

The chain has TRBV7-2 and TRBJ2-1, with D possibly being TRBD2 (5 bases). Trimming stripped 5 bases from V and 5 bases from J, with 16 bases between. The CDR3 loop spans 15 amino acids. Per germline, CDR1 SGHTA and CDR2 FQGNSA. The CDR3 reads CASSKTNTENNEQFF. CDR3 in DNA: TGTGCCAGCAGCAAGACTAATACAGAAAACAATGAGCAGTTCTTC.